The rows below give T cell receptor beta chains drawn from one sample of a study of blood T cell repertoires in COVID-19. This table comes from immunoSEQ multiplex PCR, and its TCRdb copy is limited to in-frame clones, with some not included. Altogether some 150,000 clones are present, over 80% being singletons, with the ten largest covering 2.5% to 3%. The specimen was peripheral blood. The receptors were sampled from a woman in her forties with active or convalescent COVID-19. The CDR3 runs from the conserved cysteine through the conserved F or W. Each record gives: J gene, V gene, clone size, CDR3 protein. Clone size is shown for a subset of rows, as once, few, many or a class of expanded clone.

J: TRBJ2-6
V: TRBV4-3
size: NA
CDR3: CASSLQGPGAGANVLTF

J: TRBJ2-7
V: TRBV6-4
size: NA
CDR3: CASSGTSGGAGEQYF

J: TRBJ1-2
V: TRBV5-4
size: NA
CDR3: CASSDDIGYTF

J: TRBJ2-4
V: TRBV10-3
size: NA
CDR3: CAISTWDRPASKGYAKNIQYF

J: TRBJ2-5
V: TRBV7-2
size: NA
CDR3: CASSFPSGDGTQYF

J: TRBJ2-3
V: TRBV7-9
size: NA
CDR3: CASSLEGGGTDTQYF

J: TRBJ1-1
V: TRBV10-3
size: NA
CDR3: CAIGRGAMNTEAFF

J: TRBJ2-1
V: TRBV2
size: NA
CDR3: CASSEPAGKRSNEQFF

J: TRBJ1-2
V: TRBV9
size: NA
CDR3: CASSPGDSPNYGYTF

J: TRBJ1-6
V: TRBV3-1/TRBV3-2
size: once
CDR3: CASTLRRDSPLHF

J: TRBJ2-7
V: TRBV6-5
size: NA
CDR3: CASSRAGTGSYEQYF

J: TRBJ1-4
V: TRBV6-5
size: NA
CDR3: CASSYSGGANEKLFF

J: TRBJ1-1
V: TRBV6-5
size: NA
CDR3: CASTRGRTDTEAFF

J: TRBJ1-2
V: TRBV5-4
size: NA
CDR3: CASSSGGQVYGYTF

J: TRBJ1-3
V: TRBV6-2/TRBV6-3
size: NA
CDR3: CASSYGTGGSGNTIYF

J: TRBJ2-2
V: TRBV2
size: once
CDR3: CASSEVVERRANTGELFF